The clone carrying this T cell receptor (beta chain) was counted between two and nine times. What it binds is unknown. These data originate in a study of CD8+ T cells in alopecia areata. Study summary: Treated patients took oral tofacitinib at 5 to 10 mg twice daily. Whole-study results and caveats: Many of the expanded lesional clones endured in scalp and blood while on tofacitinib.

Sample treatment: oral pan-JAK inhibitor, 5-10 mg twice daily. The study team obtained lesional scalp punch biopsies and peripheral blood from alopecia areata patients. PBMC-derived CD4+ and CD8+ T cells were sorted. Once RNA had been extracted, it was reverse transcribed into cDNA to act as the sequencing template. Using immunoSEQ multiplex PCR, the repertoire was profiled, and TCRdb retains in-frame clones only, with some absent. The data hold under 250,000 clones, with about 57% observed a single time. The sample consisted of CD4+ T cells sorted from blood, taken at week 4, from a patient treated with tofacitinib. This sequence was found in a human donor with alopecia areata.

The CDR3, as DNA: TGTGCCACGACAGGGGTTGGCACCGGGGAGCTGTTTTTT. Translation gives CATTGVGTGELFF. The chain links TRBV25-1 to TRBJ2-2, with 8 nucleotides matching TRBD1. J lost 4 bases, V lost 10 bases, and 5 bases had no gene match. CDR3 length: 13 amino acids. Germline CDR1 MGHDK, CDR2 SYGVNS.